Only one count was recorded for the clone carrying this T cell receptor beta chain. The sample comes from a study of blood T cell repertoires in COVID-19. The CDR3 loop spans 13 amino acids. The junction had 2 bases not matched to a gene; V was cut back by 5 bases and J by 1 base. The repertoire was sequenced with immunoSEQ multiplex PCR; TCRdb's copy has only in-frame clones and lacks some. The sample has approximately 150,000 clones, around 80% seen once. This clonotype was obtained from a man aged 60 to 75 with acute or convalescent COVID-19. This chain connects TRBV12-3 or TRBV12-4 to TRBJ2-7; 7 nucleotides match TRBD1. The sample comprised peripheral blood. The CDR3 is CASSTGQSYEQYF. The CDR3 nucleotides are TGTGCCAGCAGTACGGGACAGTCCTACGAGCAGTACTTC.